The clone carrying this T cell receptor beta chain occurred a few times. Germline CDR1 reads SQVTM; CDR2 reads ANQGSEA. The CDR3 totals 13 residues. V lost 5 bases, J lost 4 bases, and 12 bases lay in between. This sample is drawn from a study of T cells in Graves' hyperthyroidism and ophthalmopathy. Background on the study: Peripheral blood samples were taken at initial diagnosis, prior to any treatment.

Amplified regions were TCR beta CDR3 sequences from RNA transcripts. Using the HTBI primer set, a first-round RT-PCR was run on the TCR CDR3. Each CDR3 protein gets one entry after TCRdb re-called the multiplex PCR reads with MiXCR. This table has fewer than 450,000 distinct CDR3 sequences, approximately 17% appearing once. The genes are TRBV29-1 and TRBJ2-1, with D possibly matching TRBD2 (6 bases). The TCR was taken from a man aged 18-30 years with Graves' ophthalmopathy. The sample taken for sequencing was blood. The CDR3 sequence: CSVSRDFYNEQFF. The DNA for the CDR3 is TGCAGCGTTTCCCGGGACTTTTACAATGAGCAGTTCTTC.